This TCR beta chain was recovered during a study of shared clonotypes between healthy human individuals. Study-wide findings and caveats: Limited genetic and exposure-history diversity came from having few donors.

The method was immunoSEQ multiplex PCR; TCRdb's version includes in-frame clones alone and lacks a portion of them. This table holds over a million clones, under 80% found once. The CDR3 covers 13 residues. V was clipped by 2 bases and J by 2 bases; unmatched bases: 1. CDR1 GTSNPN and CDR2 SVGIG come from the germline V gene (reference sequence). With respect to this clone: Its antigen remains unidentified.

From CD4+ cells came CD45RA+ naive and CD45RA-negative memory subsets. The sample comprised memory CD4+ T cells sorted from blood. Subset meaning: CD45RA-negative fraction. J is TRBJ2-5 and V is TRBV30; TRBD2 aligns across 8 bases. The clonotype originates from a man aged 18-30 years in good health. The CDR3 DNA follows: TGTGCCTGGAGTCGCGGGGGGCAAGAGACCCAGTACTTC. It translates to CAWSRGGQETQYF. The full variable domain, with the rest looked up from reference TRBV30 and TRBJ2-5, is SQTIHQWPATLVQPVGSPLSLECTVEGTSNPNLYWYRQAAGRGLQLLFYSVGIGQISSEVPQNLSASRPQDRQFILSSKKLLLSDSGFYLCAWSRGGQETQYFGPGTRLLVL.